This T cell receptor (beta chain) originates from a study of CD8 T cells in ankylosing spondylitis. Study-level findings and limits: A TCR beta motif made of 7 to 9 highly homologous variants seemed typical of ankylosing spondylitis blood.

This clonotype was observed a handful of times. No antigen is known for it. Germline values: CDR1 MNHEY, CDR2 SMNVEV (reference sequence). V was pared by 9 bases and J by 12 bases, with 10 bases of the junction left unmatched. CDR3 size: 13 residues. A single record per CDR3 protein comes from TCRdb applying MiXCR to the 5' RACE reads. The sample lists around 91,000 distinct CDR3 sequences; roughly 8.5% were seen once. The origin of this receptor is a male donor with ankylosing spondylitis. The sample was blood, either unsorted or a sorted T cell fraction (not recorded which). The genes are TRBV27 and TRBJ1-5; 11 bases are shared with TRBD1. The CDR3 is CASSGTGGFFQHF. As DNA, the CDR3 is TGTGCCAGTTCGGGGACAGGGGGGTTTTTCCAGCATTTT.